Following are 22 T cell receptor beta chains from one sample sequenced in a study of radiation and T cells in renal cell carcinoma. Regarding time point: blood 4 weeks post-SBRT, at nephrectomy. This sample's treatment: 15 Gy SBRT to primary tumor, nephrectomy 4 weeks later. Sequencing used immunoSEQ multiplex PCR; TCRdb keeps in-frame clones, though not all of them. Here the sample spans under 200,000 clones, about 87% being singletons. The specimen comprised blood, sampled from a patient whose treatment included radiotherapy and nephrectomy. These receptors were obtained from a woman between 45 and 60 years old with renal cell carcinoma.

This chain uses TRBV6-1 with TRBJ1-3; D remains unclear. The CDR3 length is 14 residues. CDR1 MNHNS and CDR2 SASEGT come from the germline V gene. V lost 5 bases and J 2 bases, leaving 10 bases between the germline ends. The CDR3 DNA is TGTGCCAGCAGTAAGGGTATGGCTGGAAACACCATATATTTT. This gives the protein CASSKGMAGNTIYF.

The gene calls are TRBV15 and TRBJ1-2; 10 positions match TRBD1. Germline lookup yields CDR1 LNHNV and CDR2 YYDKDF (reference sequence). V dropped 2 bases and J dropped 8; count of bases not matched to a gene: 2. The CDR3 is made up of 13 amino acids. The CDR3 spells CATSRTTGGGYTF. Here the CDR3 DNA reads TGTGCCACCAGCAGAACGACAGGGGGCGGCTACACCTTC.

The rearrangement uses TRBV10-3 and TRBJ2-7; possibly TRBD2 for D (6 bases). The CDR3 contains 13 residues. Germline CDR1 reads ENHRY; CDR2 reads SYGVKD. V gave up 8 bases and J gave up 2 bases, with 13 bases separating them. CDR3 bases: TGTGCCATCTCTAGGGACTTGGCCTACGAGCAGTACTTC. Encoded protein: CAISRDLAYEQYF.

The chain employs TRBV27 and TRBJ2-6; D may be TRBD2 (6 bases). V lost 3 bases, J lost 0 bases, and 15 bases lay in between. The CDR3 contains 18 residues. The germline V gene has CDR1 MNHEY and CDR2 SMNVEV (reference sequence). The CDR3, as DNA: TGTGCCAGCAGTTTGATAGGAGGGCTCCACTCTGGGGCCAACGTCCTGACTTTC. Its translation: CASSLIGGLHSGANVLTF. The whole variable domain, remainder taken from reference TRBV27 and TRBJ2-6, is EAQVTQNPRYLITVTGKKLTVTCSQNMNHEYMSWYRQDPGLGLRQIYYSMNVEVTDKGDVPEGYKVSRKEKRNFPLILESPSPNQTSLYFCASSLIGGLHSGANVLTFGAGSRLTVL.

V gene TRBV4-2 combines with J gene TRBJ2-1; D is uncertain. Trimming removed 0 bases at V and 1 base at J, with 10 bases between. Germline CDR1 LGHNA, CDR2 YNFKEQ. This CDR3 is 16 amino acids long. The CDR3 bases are TGTGCCAGCAGCCAAGAAATGCAAAGGTCCTACAATGAGCAGTTCTTC. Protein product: CASSQEMQRSYNEQFF.

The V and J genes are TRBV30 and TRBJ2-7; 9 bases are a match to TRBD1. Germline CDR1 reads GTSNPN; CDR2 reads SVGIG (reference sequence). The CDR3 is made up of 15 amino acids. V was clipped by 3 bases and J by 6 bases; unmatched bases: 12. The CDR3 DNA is TGTGCCTGGAGGGAATTCTCCGGGACAGGGTCCGAGCAGTACTTC. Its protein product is CAWREFSGTGSEQYF.

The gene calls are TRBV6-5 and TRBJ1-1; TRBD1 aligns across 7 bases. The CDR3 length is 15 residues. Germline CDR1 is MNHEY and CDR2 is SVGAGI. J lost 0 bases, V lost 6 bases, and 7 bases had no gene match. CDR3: CASRRGTALNTEAFF. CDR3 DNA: TGTGCCAGCAGGCGAGGGACAGCCTTGAACACTGAAGCTTTCTTT.

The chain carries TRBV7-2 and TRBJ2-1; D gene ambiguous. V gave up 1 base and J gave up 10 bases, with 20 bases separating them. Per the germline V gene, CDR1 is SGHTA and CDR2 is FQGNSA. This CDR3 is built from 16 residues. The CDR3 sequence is CASSLEPSGRRGEQFF. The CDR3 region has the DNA TGTGCCAGCAGCTTAGAGCCGTCGGGCCGCCGCGGCGAGCAGTTCTTC.

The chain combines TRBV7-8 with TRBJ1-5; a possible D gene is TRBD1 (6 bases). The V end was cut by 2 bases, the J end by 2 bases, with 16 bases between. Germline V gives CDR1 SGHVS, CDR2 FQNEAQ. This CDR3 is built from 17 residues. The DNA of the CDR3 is TGTGCCAGCAGCTTACACAGAAGGGGGACCGGCAATCAGCCCCAGCATTTT. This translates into CASSLHRRGTGNQPQHF.

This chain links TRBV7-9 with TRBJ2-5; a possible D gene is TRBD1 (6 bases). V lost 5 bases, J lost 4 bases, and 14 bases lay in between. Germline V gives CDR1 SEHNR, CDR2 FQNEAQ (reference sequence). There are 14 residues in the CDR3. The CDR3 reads CASSLRQEIETQYF. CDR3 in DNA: TGTGCCAGCAGCCTGAGACAGGAGATAGAGACCCAGTACTTC.

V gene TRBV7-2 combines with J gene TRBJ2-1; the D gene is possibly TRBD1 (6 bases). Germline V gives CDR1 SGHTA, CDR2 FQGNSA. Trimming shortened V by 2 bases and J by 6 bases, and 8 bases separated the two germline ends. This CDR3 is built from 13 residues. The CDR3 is CASSLTGSNEQFF. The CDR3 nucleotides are TGTGCCAGCAGCTTAACAGGGAGCAATGAGCAGTTCTTC.

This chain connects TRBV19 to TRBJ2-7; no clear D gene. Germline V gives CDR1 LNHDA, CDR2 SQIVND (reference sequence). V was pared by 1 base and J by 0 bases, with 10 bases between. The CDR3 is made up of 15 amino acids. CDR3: CASSIGSVSSYEQYF. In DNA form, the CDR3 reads TGTGCCAGTAGTATAGGTTCAGTAAGCTCCTACGAGCAGTACTTC.

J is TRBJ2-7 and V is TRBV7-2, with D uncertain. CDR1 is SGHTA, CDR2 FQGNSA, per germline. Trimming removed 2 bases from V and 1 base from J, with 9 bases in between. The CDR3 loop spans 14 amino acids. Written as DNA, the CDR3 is TGTGCCAGCAGCTTACCCGTGGGGTCCTACGAGCAGTACTTC. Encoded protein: CASSLPVGSYEQYF.

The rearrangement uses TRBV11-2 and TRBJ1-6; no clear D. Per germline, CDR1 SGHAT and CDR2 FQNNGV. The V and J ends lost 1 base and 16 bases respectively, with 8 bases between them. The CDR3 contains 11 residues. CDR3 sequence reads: CASSLGGDLHF. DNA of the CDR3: TGTGCCAGCAGCTTAGGGGGAGATCTCCACTTT.

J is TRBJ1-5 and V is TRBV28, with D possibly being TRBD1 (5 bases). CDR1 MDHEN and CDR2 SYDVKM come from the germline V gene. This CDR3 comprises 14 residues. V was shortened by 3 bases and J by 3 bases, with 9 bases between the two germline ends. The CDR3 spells CASSFLGTNQPQHF. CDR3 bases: TGTGCCAGCAGTTTCCTCGGGACCAATCAGCCCCAGCATTTT.

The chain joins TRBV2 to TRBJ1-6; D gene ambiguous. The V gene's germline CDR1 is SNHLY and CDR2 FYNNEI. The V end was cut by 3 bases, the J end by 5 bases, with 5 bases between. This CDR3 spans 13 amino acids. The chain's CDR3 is CASSDWDNSPLHF. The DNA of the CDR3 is TGTGCCAGCAGTGACTGGGATAATTCACCCCTCCACTTT.

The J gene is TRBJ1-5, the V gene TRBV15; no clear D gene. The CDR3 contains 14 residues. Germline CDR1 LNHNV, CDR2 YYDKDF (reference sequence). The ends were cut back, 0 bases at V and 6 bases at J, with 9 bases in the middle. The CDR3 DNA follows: TGTGCCACCAGCAGAGATGATTGGGGTCAGCCCCAGCATTTT. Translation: CATSRDDWGQPQHF.

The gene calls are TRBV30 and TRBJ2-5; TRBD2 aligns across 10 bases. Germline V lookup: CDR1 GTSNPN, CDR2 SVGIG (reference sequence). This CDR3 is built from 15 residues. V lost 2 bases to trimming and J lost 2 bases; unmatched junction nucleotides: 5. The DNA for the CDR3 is TGTGCCTGGAGTCAAGCGGGGGGGACACAAGAGACCCAGTACTTC. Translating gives CAWSQAGGTQETQYF.

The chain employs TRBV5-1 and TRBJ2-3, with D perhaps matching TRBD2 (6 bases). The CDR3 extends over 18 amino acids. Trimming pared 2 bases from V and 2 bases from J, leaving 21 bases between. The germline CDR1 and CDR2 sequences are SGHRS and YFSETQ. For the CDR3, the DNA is TGCGCCAGCAGCTTAGGTTTGGCGGGGAGACTGTACACAGATACGCAGTATTTT. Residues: CASSLGLAGRLYTDTQYF.

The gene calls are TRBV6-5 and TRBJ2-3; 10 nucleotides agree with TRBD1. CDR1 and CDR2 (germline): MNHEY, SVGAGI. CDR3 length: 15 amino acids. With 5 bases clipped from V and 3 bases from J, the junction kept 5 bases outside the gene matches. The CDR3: CASSPDRGQTDTQYF. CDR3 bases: TGTGCCAGCAGTCCCGACAGGGGGCAGACAGATACGCAGTATTTT.

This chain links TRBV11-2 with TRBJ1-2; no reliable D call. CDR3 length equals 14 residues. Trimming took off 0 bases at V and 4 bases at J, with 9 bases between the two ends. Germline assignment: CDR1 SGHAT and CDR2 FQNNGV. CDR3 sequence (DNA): TGTGCCAGCAGCTTAGACAGAGTGGGCTATGGCTACACCTTC. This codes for CASSLDRVGYGYTF.

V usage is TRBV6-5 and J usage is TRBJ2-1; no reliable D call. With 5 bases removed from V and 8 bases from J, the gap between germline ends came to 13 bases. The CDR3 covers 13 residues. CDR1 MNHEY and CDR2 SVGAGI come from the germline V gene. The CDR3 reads CASSQTVRHEQFF. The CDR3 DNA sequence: TGTGCCAGCAGTCAAACGGTTCGGCATGAGCAGTTCTTC.